These 21 T cell receptor beta chains share one sample of origin, sequenced in a study of patients with pleural tuberculosis (dated by TCRdb to the mid-2010s). The sequencer listed for this sample is Illumina Genome Analyzer IIx. In-frame beta chains were kept once TCRdb had trimmed the public reads at Q25 with fastp and called clones with MiXCR. When rows share a CDR3 protein, they turn into one entry using the most common DNA and genes. This sample has 25,000 to 35,000 distinct CDR3 sequences in its table, and 15% to 20% of those were observed once. 3.5% of the sample is in the top ten clones. Sequenced: peripheral blood. The origin of the receptors is a human donor with pleural tuberculosis.

This clonotype was recorded many times. The V and J genes are TRBV5-1 and TRBJ1-1; weak D call: TRBD1 (5 bases). Trimming pared 2 bases from V and 7 bases from J, leaving 15 bases between. CDR1 is SGHRS and CDR2 is YFSETQ in the germline V gene. CDR3 size: 14 residues. The CDR3 bases are TGCGCCAGCAGCTTCGGGGCCTCGGAGGATGAAGCTTTCTTT. Translated, it gives CASSFGASEDEAFF.

This clonotype was observed at least ten times. V is TRBV9 and J is TRBJ1-1, with D perhaps matching TRBD1 (5 bases). From germline, CDR1 is SGDLS and CDR2 YYNGEE. V was trimmed by 5 bases and J by 6 bases, leaving 20 bases between them. The length of the CDR3 is 15 residues. The CDR3 DNA reads as TGTGCCAGCAGTGAACGTCCTTGGGGGGGTGCTGAAGCTTTCTTT. Translated, it gives CASSERPWGGAEAFF.

This clonotype has at least ten counts. The chain couples TRBV12-3 or TRBV12-4 to TRBJ1-1; D is uncertain. CDR3 size: 12 residues. V was clipped by 7 bases and J by 5 bases, with 11 bases between them. CDR3: CASTSGGTEAFF. The CDR3 nucleotides read TGTGCCAGCACCTCTGGAGGGACTGAAGCTTTCTTT.

This clonotype came up many times. V and J are TRBV30 and TRBJ1-2; TRBD1 matches 9 bases. V trimming: 3 bases; J trimming: 6 bases; junction bases outside the gene matches: 2. This CDR3 has 12 amino acids. Germline V gene data show CDR1 as GTSNPN and CDR2 as SVGIG (reference sequence). The DNA for the CDR3 is TGTGCCTGGAGGGGGACAGGGAATGGCTACACCTTC. It codes for CAWRGTGNGYTF.

The J gene is TRBJ2-1, the V gene TRBV6-6; TRBD2 might be the D (6 bases). The CDR3 consists of 14 residues. Trimming took off 5 bases at V and 4 bases at J, with 12 bases between the two ends. CDR1 MNHNY and CDR2 SVGAGI come from the germline V gene (reference sequence). This chain's CDR3 is CASSPTRAYNEQFF. The CDR3, as DNA: TGTGCCAGCAGTCCGACTAGGGCATACAATGAGCAGTTCTTC.

This clonotype has ten or more counts. The chain joins TRBV5-6 to TRBJ1-5; D call uncertain. V lost 1 base to trimming and J lost 7 bases, with 9 bases between them. Germline lookup yields CDR1 SGHDT and CDR2 YYEEEE. This CDR3 has 13 residues. CDR3 amino acids: CASSLYQDQPQHF. CDR3 nucleotides: TGTGCCAGCAGCTTGTACCAGGACCAGCCCCAGCATTTT.

This clonotype was detected ten times or more. V and J are TRBV29-1 and TRBJ1-1; D is possibly TRBD1 (6 bases). The CDR3 contains 15 residues. Trimming took off 7 bases at V and 2 bases at J, with 20 bases between the two ends. Germline V gene sequence: CDR1 SQVTM, CDR2 ANQGSEA. The CDR3 nucleotides read TGCAGCGCAAGGCCTACGGGGGCGCATAACACTGAAGCTTTCTTT. Its translation: CSARPTGAHNTEAFF.

This clonotype was counted ten times or more. The chain recombines TRBV20-1 with TRBJ1-2; 7 positions agree with TRBD1. The CDR3 sequence is 14 residues long. Germline V lookup: CDR1 DFQATT, CDR2 SNEGSKA (reference sequence). V lost 0 bases, J lost 2 bases, and 3 bases stayed unmatched. The DNA for the CDR3 is TGCAGTGCTAGAGATATGGGACAGAACTATGGCTACACCTTC. Amino acid sequence: CSARDMGQNYGYTF.

In this sample, this clonotype turned up many times. The genes are TRBV24-1 and TRBJ2-3, with D tentatively TRBD1 or TRBD2 (6 bases each). The germline V gene encodes CDR1 KGHDR and CDR2 SFDVKD. The V and J ends lost 8 bases and 1 base respectively, with 18 bases between them. CDR3 length: 16 residues. Here the CDR3 DNA reads TGTGCCACCACCGGGGGCGCAAACGGCGGCACAGATACGCAGTATTTT. Residues: CATTGGANGGTDTQYF.

Within the sample, this clonotype is medium-sized (0.01 to 0.1%). This rearrangement joins TRBV6-1 to TRBJ2-5; D remains unclear. This CDR3 spans 13 amino acids. From germline, CDR1 is MNHNS and CDR2 SASEGT. Trimming took off 3 bases at V and 5 bases at J, with 10 bases between the two ends. The CDR3 reads CASSDLVGETQYF. The CDR3 DNA follows: TGTGCCAGCAGTGATTTGGTTGGGGAGACCCAGTACTTC.

As for this clonotype: The junction differs from germline at one of its ends, possibly a read error. The chain recombines TRBV7-2 with TRBJ1-6; no firm D call. Germline V lookup: CDR1 SGHTA, CDR2 FQGNSA. The length of the CDR3 is 16 residues. Here the CDR3 DNA reads TGTGCCAGCAGCCCGATAGCAGGTTCTGATAATTCACCCTTCCACTTT. Residues: CASSPIAGSDNSPFHF.

This clonotype was seen many times. This sequence joins TRBV6-4 and TRBJ2-1; 7 nucleotides line up with TRBD1. Germline trimming cut 3 bases from V and 0 bases from J; bases unmatched to any gene: 2. The CDR3 has 15 residues. The germline gives CDR1 MRHNA, CDR2 SNTAGT. The CDR3 is CASSEAGGSYNEQFF. Here the CDR3 DNA reads TGTGCCAGCAGTGAAGCAGGGGGCTCCTACAATGAGCAGTTCTTC.

This clonotype was detected many times. CDR3 nucleotides: TGCGCCAGCAGTGAGCTAGCTAGCGGTTACGAGCAGTACTTC. Its translation is CASSELASGYEQYF. The genes are TRBV10-2 and TRBJ2-7, with 7 bases identical to TRBD2. Germline V lookup: CDR1 WSHSY, CDR2 SAAADI. V gave up 2 bases and J gave up 4 bases; unmatched junction bases: 5. CDR3 length equals 14 residues.

This clonotype was counted ten times or more. The chain joins TRBV14 to TRBJ1-5; unclear D gene. Germline-derived CDR1 and CDR2 are SGHDN and FVKESK. The CDR3 contains 13 residues. The V end was cut by 0 bases, the J end by 7 bases, with 7 bases between. The CDR3 DNA reads TGTGCCAGCAGCCAAGACGAGGGCCAGCCCCAGCATTTT. Translated: CASSQDEGQPQHF.

This clonotype was recorded at least ten times. The chain employs TRBV19 and TRBJ2-3; 7 bases are a match to TRBD2. V shed 11 bases, J shed 7 bases, and the junction held 6 bases outside the gene matches. Germline assignment: CDR1 LNHDA and CDR2 SQIVND (reference sequence). The CDR3 covers 11 residues. The CDR3 spells CAVGRAYTQYF. CDR3 DNA sequence: TGTGCCGTGGGGAGGGCATATACGCAGTATTTT.

This clonotype occurred many times. This rearrangement joins TRBV19 to TRBJ2-7; 9 bases are shared with TRBD1. The CDR3 is 13 amino acids. With 9 bases clipped from V and 3 bases from J, the junction kept 6 bases outside the gene matches. Germline loops: CDR1 LNHDA, CDR2 SQIVND (reference sequence). The CDR3 sequence: CASGTGRLYEQYF. The CDR3 nucleotides are TGTGCCAGCGGGACAGGGAGGCTCTACGAGCAGTACTTC.

This clonotype was counted ten times or more. The chain couples TRBV10-3 to TRBJ1-1; TRBD1 might be the D (5 bases). This CDR3 region has 14 residues. V lost 0 bases to trimming and J lost 1 base, with 6 bases between them. Germline V lookup: CDR1 ENHRY, CDR2 SYGVKD. The CDR3 region has the DNA TGTGCCATCAGTGAGTCGCAGGGGAACACTGAAGCTTTCTTT. Encoded protein: CAISESQGNTEAFF.

This clonotype showed up many times. V gene TRBV6-4 combines with J gene TRBJ1-2, with D perhaps TRBD1 (5 bases). Per germline, CDR1 MRHNA and CDR2 SNTAGT. The CDR3 length is 14 residues. V lost 0 bases to trimming and J lost 8 bases, with 13 bases between them. The CDR3 nucleotides are TGTGCCAGCAGTGACTCAGGAGGGGCCGGCGGCTACACCTTC. It specifies CASSDSGGAGGYTF.

The rearrangement joins TRBV29-1 to TRBJ2-7; D ambiguous. V lost 8 bases and J 5 bases, leaving 13 bases between the germline ends. This CDR3 has 11 amino acids. Germline assignment: CDR1 SQVTM and CDR2 ANQGSEA. The CDR3 protein is CSISDVDEQYF. As DNA, the CDR3 is TGCAGCATTTCAGACGTTGACGAGCAGTACTTC.

This clonotype was picked up many times. The chain is built from TRBV7-2 and TRBJ2-7, with TRBD1 as a possible D gene (5 bases). The germline gives CDR1 SGHTA, CDR2 FQGNSA. This CDR3 spans 14 amino acids. The germline V and J ends were trimmed by 5 bases and 6 bases, with 17 bases remaining between them. CDR3 bases: TGTGCCAGCAGCCCCCCCCGCAGGGAAGCCGAGCAGTACTTC. It encodes CASSPPRREAEQYF.

V is TRBV5-1 and J is TRBJ2-5, with 9 bases aligning to TRBD2. The germline V gene encodes CDR1 SGHRS and CDR2 YFSETQ. The CDR3 runs 13 residues. V trimming: 5 bases; J trimming: 5 bases; junction bases outside the gene matches: 4. The CDR3 DNA is TGCGCCAGCAGTGGCAGCGGGGGGGAGACCCAGTACTTC. Translation: CASSGSGGETQYF. The full variable domain, its missing parts supplied by reference TRBV5-1 and TRBJ2-5, is KAGVTQTPRYLIKTRGQQVTLSCSPISGHRSVSWYQQTPGQGLQFLFEYFSETQRNKGNFPGRFSGRQFSNSRSEMNVSTLELGDSALYLCASSGSGGETQYFGPGTRLLVL.